One TCR beta chain is described in this entry. Its cognate antigen is unknown. The germline V gene has CDR1 SGHTA and CDR2 FQGNSA. V was pared by 4 bases and J by 0 bases, with 11 bases of the junction left unmatched. This CDR3 spans 18 amino acids. As the sequencing template, cDNA was produced by extracting RNA and reverse transcribing it. Clones were read by immunoSEQ multiplex PCR, and TCRdb kept only the in-frame ones, dropping some. The sample gives around 35,000 clones, approximately 58% of which show up once; around 38% is in the top ten. Researchers gathered lesional scalp punch biopsies and peripheral blood from patients with alopecia areata. This sample was included in a study of CD8+ T cells in alopecia areata. The study, taken as a whole, reports: Relative to mice, TCR sharing across patients was less clear, a difference possibly HLA-related. Scalp sample sequencing also detects resident alphabeta T cells of normal skin. Lesional tissue from the scalp (especially in alopecia totalis/universalis) showed higher clonality than normal scalp.

The material sequenced was NKG2D-high CD8+ T cells sorted from blood. This sequence originates from a human donor with alopecia areata. The chain carries TRBV7-2 and TRBJ1-3; 8 nucleotides line up with TRBD1. The CDR3 DNA is TGTGCCAGCAGCTCCATCCTGACAGGGGTTTACTCTGGAAACACCATATATTTT. Amino acid sequence: CASSSILTGVYSGNTIYF.